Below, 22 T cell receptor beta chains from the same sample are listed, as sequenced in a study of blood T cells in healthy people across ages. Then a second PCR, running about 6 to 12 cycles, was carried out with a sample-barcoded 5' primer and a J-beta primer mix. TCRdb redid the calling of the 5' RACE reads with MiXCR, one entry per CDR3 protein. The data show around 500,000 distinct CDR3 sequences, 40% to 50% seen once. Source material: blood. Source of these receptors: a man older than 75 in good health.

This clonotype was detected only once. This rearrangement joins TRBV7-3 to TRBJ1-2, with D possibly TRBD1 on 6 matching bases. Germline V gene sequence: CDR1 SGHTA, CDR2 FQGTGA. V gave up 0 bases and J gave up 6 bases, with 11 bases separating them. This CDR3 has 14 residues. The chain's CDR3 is CASSLTHEGDGYTF. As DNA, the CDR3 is TGTGCCAGCAGCTTAACGCACGAGGGGGATGGCTACACCTTC.

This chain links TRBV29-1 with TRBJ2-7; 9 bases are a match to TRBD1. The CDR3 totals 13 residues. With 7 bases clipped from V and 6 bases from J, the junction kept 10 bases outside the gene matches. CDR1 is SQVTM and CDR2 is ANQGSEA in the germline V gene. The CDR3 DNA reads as TGCAGCGCTTTAACAGGGGGCTCGACCGAGCAGTACTTC. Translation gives CSALTGGSTEQYF.

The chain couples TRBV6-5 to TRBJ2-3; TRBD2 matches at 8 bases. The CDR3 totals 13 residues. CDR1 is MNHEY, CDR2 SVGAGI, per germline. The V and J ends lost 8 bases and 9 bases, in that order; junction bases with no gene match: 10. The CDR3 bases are TGTGCCAGCCGACCGGCTAGCGGGTTGACGCAGTATTTT. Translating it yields CASRPASGLTQYF.

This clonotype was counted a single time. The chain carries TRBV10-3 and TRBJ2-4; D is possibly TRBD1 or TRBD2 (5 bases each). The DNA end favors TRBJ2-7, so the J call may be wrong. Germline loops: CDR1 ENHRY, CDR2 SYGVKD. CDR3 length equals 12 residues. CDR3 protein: CAISDGGYEQYF. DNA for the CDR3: TGTGCCATCAGTGATGGGGGCTACGAGCAGTACTTC.

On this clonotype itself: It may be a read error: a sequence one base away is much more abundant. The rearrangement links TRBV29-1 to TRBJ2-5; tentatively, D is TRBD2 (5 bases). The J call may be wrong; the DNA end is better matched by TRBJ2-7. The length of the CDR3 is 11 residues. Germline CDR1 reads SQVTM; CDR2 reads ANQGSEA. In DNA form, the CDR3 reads TGCAGAGAGTGGACTTTCCACGAGCAGTACTTC. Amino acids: CREWTFHEQYF.

CDR3 sequence reads: CASSLRQSNQPQHF. The DNA for the CDR3 is TGTGCCAGCAGTTTACGACAGAGCAATCAGCCCCAGCATTTT. The V gene is TRBV12-3 or TRBV12-4, the J gene TRBJ1-5; TRBD1 is a possible D gene (5 bases). CDR3 length: 14 residues. V dropped 2 bases and J dropped 1 base, with 6 bases sitting between them.

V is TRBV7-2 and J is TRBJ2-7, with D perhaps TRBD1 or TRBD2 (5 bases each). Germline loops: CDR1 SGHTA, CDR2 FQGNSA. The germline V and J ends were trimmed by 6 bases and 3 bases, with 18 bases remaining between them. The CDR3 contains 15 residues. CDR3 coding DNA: TGTGCCAGCAGTACACCGGGACGGCGCCTCTACGAGCAGTACTTC. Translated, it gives CASSTPGRRLYEQYF.

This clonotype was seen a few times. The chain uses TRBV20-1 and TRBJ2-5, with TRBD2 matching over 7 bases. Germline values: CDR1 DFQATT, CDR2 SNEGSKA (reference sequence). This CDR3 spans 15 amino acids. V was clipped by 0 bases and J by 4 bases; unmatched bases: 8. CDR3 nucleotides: TGCAGTGCTAGAGATCTCGGACTAGTTGGAGAGACCCAGTACTTC. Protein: CSARDLGLVGETQYF.

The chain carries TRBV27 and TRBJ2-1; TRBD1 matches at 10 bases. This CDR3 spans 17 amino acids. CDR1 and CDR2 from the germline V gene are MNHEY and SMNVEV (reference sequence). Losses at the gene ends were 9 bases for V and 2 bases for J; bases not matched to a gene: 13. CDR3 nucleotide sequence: TGTGCCAGTTACGCCCACCGGGACAGGGGCACCTACAATGAGCAGTTCTTC. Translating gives CASYAHRDRGTYNEQFF.

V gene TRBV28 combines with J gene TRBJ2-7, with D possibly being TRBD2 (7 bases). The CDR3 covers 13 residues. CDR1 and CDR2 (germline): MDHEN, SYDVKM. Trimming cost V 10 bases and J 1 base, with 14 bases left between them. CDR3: CAIIGGASYEQYF. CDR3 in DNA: TGTGCCATCATTGGGGGGGCGTCCTACGAGCAGTACTTC.

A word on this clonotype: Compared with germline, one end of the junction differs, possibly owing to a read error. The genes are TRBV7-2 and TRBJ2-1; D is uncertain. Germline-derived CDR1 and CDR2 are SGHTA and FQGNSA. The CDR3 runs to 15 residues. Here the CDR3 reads CASSLEVSSCNEQFF. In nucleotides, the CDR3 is TGTGCCAGCAGCTTAGAAGTTTCCTCCTGCAATGAGCAGTTCTTC.

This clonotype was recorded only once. Written as DNA, the CDR3 is TGCAGTGCTAGAGATGGTAGCGGGGATTACAATGAGCAGTTCTTC. This translates into CSARDGSGDYNEQFF. The rearrangement links TRBV20-1 to TRBJ2-1, with 8 bases fitting TRBD2. After removal of 0 bases from V and 4 bases from J, the junction contained 5 bases not matched to a gene. CDR3 size: 15 residues. Per germline, CDR1 DFQATT and CDR2 SNEGSKA (reference sequence).

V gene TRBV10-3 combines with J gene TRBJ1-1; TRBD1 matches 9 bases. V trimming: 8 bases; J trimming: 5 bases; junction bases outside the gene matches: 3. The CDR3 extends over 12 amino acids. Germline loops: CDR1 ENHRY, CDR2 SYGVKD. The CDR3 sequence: CAIGGTGTEAFF. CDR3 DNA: TGTGCCATCGGGGGGACAGGGACTGAAGCTTTCTTT.

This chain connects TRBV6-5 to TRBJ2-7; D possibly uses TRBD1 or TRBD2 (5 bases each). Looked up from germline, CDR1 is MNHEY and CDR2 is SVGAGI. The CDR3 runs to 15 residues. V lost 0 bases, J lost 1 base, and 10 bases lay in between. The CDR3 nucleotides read TGTGCCAGCAGTTACTCGAGGGGCAAGTCCTACGAGCAGTACTTC. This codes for CASSYSRGKSYEQYF.

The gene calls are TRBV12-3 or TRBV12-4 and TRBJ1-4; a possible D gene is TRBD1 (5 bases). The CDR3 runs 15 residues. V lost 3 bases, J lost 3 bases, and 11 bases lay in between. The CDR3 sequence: CASSLAGAPNEKLFF. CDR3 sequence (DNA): TGTGCCAGCAGTTTGGCTGGGGCTCCTAATGAAAAACTGTTTTTT.

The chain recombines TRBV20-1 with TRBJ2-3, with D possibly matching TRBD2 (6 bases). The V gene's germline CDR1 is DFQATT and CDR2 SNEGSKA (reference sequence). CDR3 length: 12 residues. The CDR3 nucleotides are TGCACCGCGGGGCTCAGCACAGATACGCAGTATTTT. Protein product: CTAGLSTDTQYF.

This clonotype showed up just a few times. The CDR3 region has the DNA TGTGCCAGCACCCGGCGGAACTCGATCGATGAGCAGTTCTTC. It is translated as CASTRRNSIDEQFF. This sequence joins TRBV27 and TRBJ2-1, with no clear D. CDR1 is MNHEY and CDR2 is SMNVEV in the germline V gene (reference sequence). V shed 7 bases and J shed 8 bases, with 18 bases lying between them. The CDR3 totals 14 residues.

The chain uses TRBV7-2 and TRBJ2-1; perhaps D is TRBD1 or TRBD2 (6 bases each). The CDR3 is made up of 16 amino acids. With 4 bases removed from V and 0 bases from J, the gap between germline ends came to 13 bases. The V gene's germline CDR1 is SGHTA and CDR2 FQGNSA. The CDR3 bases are TGTGCCAGCAGCTCAGGAGGGGGACTCTCCTACAATGAGCAGTTCTTC. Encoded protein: CASSSGGGLSYNEQFF. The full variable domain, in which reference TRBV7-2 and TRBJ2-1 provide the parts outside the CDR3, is GAGVSQSPSNKVTEKGKDVELRCDPISGHTALYWYRQSLGQGLEFLIYFQGNSAPDKSGLPSDRFSAERTGGSVSTLTIQRTQQEDSAVYLCASSSGGGLSYNEQFFGPGTRLTVL.

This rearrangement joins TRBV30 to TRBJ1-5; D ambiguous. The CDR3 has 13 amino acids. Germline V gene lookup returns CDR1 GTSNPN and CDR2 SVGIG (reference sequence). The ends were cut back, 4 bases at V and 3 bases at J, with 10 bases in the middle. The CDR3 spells CAWTTGFNQPQHF. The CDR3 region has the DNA TGTGCCTGGACCACGGGTTTCAATCAGCCCCAGCATTTT.

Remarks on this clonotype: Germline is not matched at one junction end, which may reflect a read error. The CDR3 here is CASSFSTGGLLNYGHTF. CDR3 coding DNA: TGTGCCAGCAGTTTCTCTACAGGGGGCTTGCTTAACTATGGCCACACCTTC. V usage is TRBV27 and J usage is TRBJ1-2; TRBD1 agrees at 9 bases. The CDR3 has 17 amino acids. Germline values: CDR1 MNHEY, CDR2 SMNVEV (reference sequence).

The CDR3 protein is CASSDYRDILTDTQYF. Written as DNA, the CDR3 is TGTGCCAGCAGCGATTACCGGGACATTCTGACAGATACGCAGTATTTT. V usage is TRBV11-2 and J usage is TRBJ2-3, with D possibly matching TRBD1 (6 bases). Germline assignment: CDR1 SGHAT and CDR2 FQNNGV. Trimming took off 5 bases at V and 3 bases at J, with 18 bases between the two ends. The CDR3 has 16 amino acids. The entire variable domain, with the rest obtained from reference TRBV11-2 and TRBJ2-3, is as follows: EAGVAQSPRYKIIEKRQSVAFWCNPISGHATLYWYQQILGQGPKLLIQFQNNGVVDDSQLPKDRFSAERLKGVDSTLKIQPAKLEDSAVYLCASSDYRDILTDTQYFGPGTRLTVL.

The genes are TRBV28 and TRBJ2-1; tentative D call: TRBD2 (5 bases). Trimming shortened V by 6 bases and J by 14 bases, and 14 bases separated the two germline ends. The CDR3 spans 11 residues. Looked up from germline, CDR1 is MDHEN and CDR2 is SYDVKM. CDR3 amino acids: CASSDRELEFF. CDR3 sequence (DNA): TGTGCCAGCAGCGACCGGGAATTGGAGTTCTTC. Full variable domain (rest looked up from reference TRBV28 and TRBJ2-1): DVKVTQSSRYLVKRTGEKVFLECVQDMDHENMFWYRQDPGLGLRLIYFSYDVKMKEKGDIPEGYSVSREKKERFSLILESASTNQTSMYLCASSDRELEFFGPGTRLTVL.